The entry below gives a single T cell receptor (beta chain) sequence along with its context. Germline loops: CDR1 SGHRS, CDR2 YFSETQ. Trimming at V came to 3 bases and at J to 5 bases, leaving 6 bases not matched to a gene. The CDR3 is 15 amino acids. This entry comes from a study of blood T cell repertoires in COVID-19. For the study at large: COVID-19 samples from acute and convalescent phases originated in the United States, Italy and Spain. PBMCs, B-cell-depleted T cells, or T cells provided the cDNA or gDNA that made up the material.

How the authors handled the data: Estimates of nucleated cell counts were drawn from the amplification of reference gene primers. Here immunoSEQ multiplex PCR was the method, and the copy in TCRdb shows in-frame clones only, minus some. V and J calls and clone size are copied from that table; D and trimming were computed from the DNA. The sample carries some 70,000 clones, more than 65% recorded once. The rearrangement links TRBV5-1 to TRBJ2-2; 8 positions match TRBD1. The sequenced sample was peripheral blood. The clonotype comes from a woman between 50 and 59 years old with acute or convalescent COVID-19. For the CDR3, the DNA is TGCGCCAGCAGCTCCGGACAGGGTGGTACCGGGGAGCTGTTTTTT. Amino acids: CASSSGQGGTGELFF.